Listed below are T cell receptor beta chains from one sample, sequenced in a study of cytomegalovirus exposure and HLA in healthy donors. The method was immunoSEQ multiplex PCR; TCRdb's version includes in-frame clones alone and lacks a portion of them. Altogether roughly 60,000 clones are present, approximately 70% being singletons, with the ten largest covering less than 20%. The specimen was PBMCs. The receptor source for this set is a woman between 55 and 75 years old in good health and CMV-seropositive. Each CDR3 is given without its conserved first and last residue.

>.|TRBV5-4
ASSPGGAGGFNEQY
>TRBJ1-1|TRBV7-9
ASSLGNTGEAF
>TRBJ1-4|TRBV15
ATSRDSWDRGGTTNEKLF
>TRBJ1-6|TRBV7-2
ASSLNDFVGSPLH
>TRBJ1-2|TRBV10-3
AGRDSRNYGYT
>TRBJ2-7|TRBV27
ASSFRGGFYEQY
>TRBJ2-3|TRBV4-1
ASSQRSGGQSTDTQY
>TRBJ2-5|TRBV27
ASSLLLGSGEETQY
>TRBJ2-1|TRBV5-1
ASSLFVAGAFSSSYNEQF
>TRBJ1-6|TRBV11-2
ASSRAPGTGVYNSPLH
>TRBJ2-5|TRBV27
ASRRLAGGREETQY
>TRBJ1-1|TRBV10-3
AISEDRDATEAF
>TRBJ1-2|TRBV4-1
ASSQQGAFNYGYT
>TRBJ2-4|TRBV5-4
ASSSGTSGGARNRY
>TRBJ1-1|TRBV2
ASSEYQGAKAF
>TRBJ1-1|TRBV28
ASSIQGGYTEAF
>TRBJ1-2|TRBV15
ATSPRTGGYGYT
>TRBJ2-1|TRBV6-5
ASTFPSGEQF
>TRBJ2-7|TRBV6-1
ASILDRGLVEQY
>TRBJ2-5|TRBV19
ASSIANQETQY
>TRBJ2-1|TRBV9
ASSARGGGAYNEQF
>TRBJ1-2|TRBV23-1
ASSQIQGIAYYGYT
>TRBJ1-1|TRBV2
ASSEGGTGWLAEAF
>TRBJ1-5|TRBV15
ATSRERSQPQH
>TRBJ1-2|TRBV4-2
ASSQGPIDRSRGYT
>TRBJ1-1|TRBV2
ASHGTGGGGTEAF
>TRBJ1-1|TRBV14
ASSPGTAEAF
>TRBJ1-1|TRBV5-4
ASSLAPSSMNTEAF
>TRBJ2-7|TRBV5-1
ASSLGAGQVYEQY
>TRBJ2-1|TRBV7-2
ASSYTGTGRRYNEQF
>TRBJ1-2|TRBV6-1
ASSERTGNGYT
>TRBJ1-6|TRBV19
ASSMVGSNSPLH
>TRBJ1-2|TRBV29-1
SGIDNYGYT
>TRBJ1-1|TRBV27
ASSLERNTEAF
>TRBJ2-3|TRBV7-2
ASSLRQGTDTQY
>TRBJ2-2|TRBV7-9
ASSSVMGGIDTGELF
>TRBJ2-5|TRBV7-8
ASSLVVSRMGRGETQY
>TRBJ1-2|TRBV6-5
ASSYYRTANYGYT
>TRBJ1-4|TRBV6-5
ASSYSTASFNEKLF
>TRBJ1-1|TRBV19
ASSSSRRSGLGPKNTEAF
>TRBJ2-7|TRBV9
ASSVDTGGLVEQY
>TRBJ2-3|TRBV11-3
ASSLAGFTDTQY
>TRBJ1-4|TRBV27
ASRSRGLGTNEKLF
>TRBJ2-5|TRBV11-3
ASSSGTGVLQETQY
>TRBJ1-4|TRBV11-2
ASSLDQGAGDEKLF
>TRBJ1-1|TRBV18
ASSRSLEFAGTEAF
>TRBJ1-3|TRBV9
ASSDQDRVYSGNTIY
>TRBJ1-2|TRBV4-1
ASSQSGGYYGYT
>TRBJ2-3|TRBV4-2
ASSSTPGSGSTDTQY
>TRBJ1-1|TRBV7-9
SSSFHQTVQNTEAF
>TRBJ1-5|TRBV4-3
ASSQDRGRVQPQH
>TRBJ1-1|TRBV11-2
ASSSPPRNTEAF
>TRBJ1-1|TRBV10-1
ASSPLRRSSTGVAF
>TRBJ2-1|TRBV7-7
ASRGGLGDEQF